These T cell receptor beta chains were read from a single sample in a study of blood T cell repertoires in COVID-19. Only in-frame clones appear in the TCRdb table, and some are missing; sequencing was by immunoSEQ multiplex PCR. The table shows more than 100,000 clones, with over 80% occurring only once. Sequences were obtained from peripheral blood. Receptor source: a man aged 45-60 years with active COVID-19. Both conserved end residues are part of each CDR3. Each record gives: CDR3 protein, J gene, V gene, CDR3 length.

cdr3_aa: CASSYVSSPNTEAFF
j_call: TRBJ1-1
v_call: TRBV6-6
cdr3_length: 15

cdr3_aa: CASGPPGTGTGELFF
j_call: TRBJ2-2
v_call: TRBV12-5
cdr3_length: 15

cdr3_aa: CASSRSFRRGGKREYF
j_call: TRBJ2-3
v_call: TRBV6-2/TRBV6-3
cdr3_length: 16

cdr3_aa: CAWRDRYSNQPQHF
j_call: TRBJ1-5
v_call: TRBV30
cdr3_length: 14

cdr3_aa: CASSPRTGGETQYF
j_call: TRBJ2-5
v_call: TRBV18
cdr3_length: 14

cdr3_aa: CASSEGTSWADTQYF
j_call: TRBJ2-3
v_call: TRBV3-1/TRBV3-2
cdr3_length: 15

cdr3_aa: CASSLWGRDEQYF
j_call: TRBJ2-7
v_call: TRBV12-3/TRBV12-4
cdr3_length: 13

cdr3_aa: CASSSPGQRTEAFF
j_call: TRBJ1-1
v_call: TRBV7-9
cdr3_length: 14

cdr3_aa: CASSQQGVLNEKLFF
j_call: TRBJ1-4
v_call: TRBV2
cdr3_length: 15

cdr3_aa: CASSTSRGSYEQYF
j_call: TRBJ2-7
v_call: TRBV19
cdr3_length: 14

cdr3_aa: CASSLGGLAGFEQYF
j_call: TRBJ2-7
v_call: TRBV5-1
cdr3_length: 15

cdr3_aa: CASSLRGTGLNEQFF
j_call: TRBJ2-1
v_call: TRBV7-9
cdr3_length: 15

cdr3_aa: CASTSRGTPNNEQFF
j_call: TRBJ2-1
v_call: TRBV27
cdr3_length: 15

cdr3_aa: CASSMGQGSSYEQYF
j_call: TRBJ2-7
v_call: TRBV5-1
cdr3_length: 15

cdr3_aa: CATSRALAGGEQFF
j_call: TRBJ2-1
v_call: TRBV15
cdr3_length: 14

cdr3_aa: CASTRDSSTKNIQYF
j_call: TRBJ2-4
v_call: TRBV2
cdr3_length: 15

cdr3_aa: CASSWGLAGEADTQYF
j_call: TRBJ2-3
v_call: TRBV7-9
cdr3_length: 16

cdr3_aa: CASSIGQGSYGYTF
j_call: TRBJ1-2
v_call: TRBV5-5
cdr3_length: 14

cdr3_aa: CASSLLDRGIYNEQFF
j_call: TRBJ2-1
v_call: TRBV5-6
cdr3_length: 16

cdr3_aa: CASSAGQGNYGYTF
j_call: TRBJ1-2
v_call: TRBV27
cdr3_length: 14

cdr3_aa: CASSLARGTGELFF
j_call: TRBJ2-2
v_call: TRBV5-6
cdr3_length: 14

cdr3_aa: CASSERTGEKVYGYTF
j_call: TRBJ1-2
v_call: TRBV5-1
cdr3_length: 16